This T cell receptor beta chain was recovered during a study of blood T cell repertoires in COVID-19 (dated by TCRdb to about 2020). For the wider study: Samples covering the acute and convalescent phases of COVID-19 were provided by collaborators in the United States, Italy and Spain. The prospective study material was composed of cDNA or gDNA derived from T cells, B-cell-depleted T cells, or PBMCs. Subjects who had been exposed to COVID-19, were actively infected with it, or had recovered from it provided the deeply sampled blood TCRbeta repertoires that made up the dataset. The repertoires were released in a freely available public database meant as a resource for research on the immune response to SARS-CoV-2. The samples were drawn from the first 160 participants of the ongoing ImmuneRACE study and from over a thousand subjects provided by 6 global collaborators. The sample metadata nearly always contained a de-identified subject ID, COVID-19 status, age in years and sex. Where available, HLA class I and class II types were taken from metadata supplied by the sample provider and were not determined by assay-based typing. Study-level results and caveats: How much clinical and demographic metadata was included differed by source and by participant, and the metadata was provided uncurated.

Participants in the prospective study were enrolled through a virtual design, were aged roughly 18 to 90 years, and lived in 24 United States geographic areas. In the prospective study, participants were assigned to cohorts based on the clinical history participants reported in a screening survey and a study questionnaire. Recovered participants in ImmuneRACE Cohort 3 were defined by two consecutive negative NP/OP PCR tests, clearance by a healthcare professional, or resolution of symptoms. Mobile phlebotomists in the prospective study collected whole blood, serum and a nasopharyngeal or oropharyngeal swab from every participant. Additional blood draws and questionnaires over an approximately 2-month period could optionally be provided by prospective study participants. Prospective study blood samples were shipped either frozen or at room temperature before DNA extraction. As for this clone: What antigen it recognizes has not been identified. No qualities accompany the bases; no much larger clone lies one base away.

The CDR3 spans 16 residues, from the cysteine through the phenylalanine. Only the CDR3 region is kept as DNA, spanning 48 bases read in frame from base 1. Trimming leaves V shorter by 6 bases and J shorter by 6 bases, with the junction holding 10 bases beyond the gene matches. As encoded in the germline V gene (reference sequence), CDR1 is MNHEY while CDR2 is SMNVEV. TCRbeta CDR3 regions were amplified from genomic DNA using the immunoSEQ Assay, a bias-controlled multiplex PCR. The paper's processing steps were these. The number of nucleated cells in each sample was estimated from the amplification of reference gene primers within the assay. Sequence reads were collapsed and filtered to measure the absolute abundance of every unique TCRbeta CDR3 rearrangement. For each sample, productive Simpson clonality was calculated by taking the square root of Simpson's diversity index across productive rearrangements. In TCRdb, the immuneACCESS table is reduced to in-frame sequences with V and J assigned. These tables do not hold every clone; where another copy was compared, an unresolved V gene accounts for under half, and the others remain unexplained. That table supplies the V and J calls and clone size; D and trimming were determined from the DNA. For this sample there are about 480,000 clones; around 89% appear just once. The top ten clonotypes cover over 1.5% of the sample.

Sequenced sample: PBMCs or T cells enriched from blood (not recorded which). The chain uses TRBV27 and TRBJ2-3, with 12 middle bases fitting TRBD2. This receptor was taken from a woman in her 40s who had recovered from COVID-19. In nucleotide form, the sequence is TGTGCCAGCAGCTCCATCCTCACTAGCGGGAGGGATACGCAGTATTTT. Protein translation: CASSSILTSGRDTQYF.